The 4 T cell receptor beta chains below all came from one sample that was sequenced in a study of cytomegalovirus exposure and HLA in healthy donors. PCR amplification relied on 60 Vbeta primers (plus 13 Jbeta primers). Data came from immunoSEQ multiplex PCR; TCRdb stores just in-frame clones and leaves some out. The table includes more than 100,000 clones, roughly 82% detected once. The material sequenced was PBMCs. These TCRs come from a human donor in good health.

The chain employs TRBV6-5 and TRBJ2-3; D possibly corresponds to TRBD2 (5 bases). This CDR3 is built from 14 residues. Deletions cut 4 bases from V and 5 bases from J, with 13 bases between. Germline V gives CDR1 MNHEY, CDR2 SVGAGI. The DNA for the CDR3 is TGTGCCAGCAGTTGGAACGGGAAGGTAGATACGCAGTATTTT. It is translated as CASSWNGKVDTQYF.

The V and J genes are TRBV5-1 and TRBJ1-2; 7 bases are shared with TRBD1. This CDR3 is built from 14 residues. The V segment lost 1 base and the J segment 4 bases; nucleotides outside the gene matches: 4. CDR1 is SGHRS, CDR2 YFSETQ, per germline. In DNA, the CDR3 is TGCGCCAGCAGCTTGACAGGGGAAGGCTATGGCTACACCTTC. It codes for CASSLTGEGYGYTF.

This chain links TRBV27 with TRBJ2-7; TRBD1 matches 12 bases. Germline CDR1 is MNHEY and CDR2 is SMNVEV (reference sequence). Trimming cost V 5 bases and J 6 bases; bases outside gene matches: 5. This CDR3 has 14 amino acids. CDR3: CASSEGQGASEQYF. CDR3 coding DNA: TGTGCCAGCAGTGAGGGACAGGGGGCAAGCGAGCAGTACTTC.

This clone appeared once. The V and J genes are TRBV18 and TRBJ2-2; no definite D call. The CDR3 covers 14 residues. Germline assignment: CDR1 KGHSH and CDR2 LQKENI. Trimming removed 5 bases at V and 3 bases at J, with 10 bases between. The CDR3 loop reads CASSDSQDTGELFF. The CDR3 nucleotides read TGTGCCAGCTCAGACTCCCAAGACACCGGGGAGCTGTTTTTT. Filled out from reference TRBV18 and TRBJ2-2, the complete variable domain reads NAGVMQNPRHLVRRRGQEARLRCSPMKGHSHVYWYRQLPEEGLKFMVYLQKENIIDESGMPKERFSAEFPKEGPSILRIQQVVRGDSAAYFCASSDSQDTGELFFGEGSRLTVL.